The 31 T cell receptor beta chains below come from one sample, sequenced in a study. MiXCR, run by TCRdb on the 5' RACE reads, gives a single entry per CDR3 protein. The top ten clones hold around 4% of a sample with around 29,000 distinct CDR3 sequences, about 25% of them seen once. The specimen sequenced was naive CD4+ T cells sorted from a lymph node. Subset: naive CD4+ T cells, CD4+CD45RA+CD25-. The receptors come from a female donor with breast cancer.

This clonotype was recorded many times. The germline gene is not matched at one end of the junction; a read error may be the cause. The chain employs TRBV6-5 and TRBJ1-1; TRBD1 matches at 7 bases. Germline-derived CDR1 and CDR2 are MNHEY and SVGAGI. The CDR3 runs to 19 residues. The CDR3 reads CTSSPEGAGRLAMNTEAFF. CDR3 nucleotide sequence: TGTACCAGCAGTCCTGAGGGGGCGGGGAGGCTTGCAATGAACACTGAAGCTTTCTTT.

Ten or more counts support this clonotype. The chain recombines TRBV20-1 with TRBJ2-1, with D possibly TRBD2 on 5 matching bases. Trimming removed 3 bases at V and 6 bases at J, with 15 bases between. CDR3 length: 14 amino acids. Germline CDR1 is DFQATT and CDR2 is SNEGSKA (reference sequence). The CDR3, as DNA: TGCAGTGCTAGTGGGGAGAGGGCCTTCAATGAGCAGTTCTTC. It is translated as CSASGERAFNEQFF.

This clonotype was seen a few times. The junction does not match germline at one end; this may be a read error. The rearrangement uses TRBV6-2 or TRBV6-3 and TRBJ2-7; 11 bases match TRBD2. The CDR3 spans 15 residues. Germline assignment: CDR1 MNHEY and CDR2 SVGEGT. CDR3 bases: TGTGCCAGCAGTTACAAGGGACTAGCGGACTACGGGCAGTACTTC. Translated, it gives CASSYKGLADYGQYF.

The chain recombines TRBV2 with TRBJ2-1, with 9 bases aligning to TRBD1. V dropped 4 bases and J dropped 4; count of bases not matched to a gene: 5. CDR3 length: 15 amino acids. Germline V CDR1 and CDR2: SNHLY, FYNNEI. The CDR3 region has the DNA TGTGCCAGCAGTGGAGGGACAGGGTCGTACAATGAGCAGTTCTTC. The encoded protein is CASSGGTGSYNEQFF.

V gene TRBV9 combines with J gene TRBJ2-3, with 7 positions matching TRBD1. J was trimmed by 2 bases and V by 0 bases; bases with no gene match: 6. The CDR3 extends over 16 amino acids. The V gene's germline CDR1 is SGDLS and CDR2 YYNGEE. The CDR3 DNA reads as TGTGCCAGCAGCGTAGATGGACAGGAACACACAGATACGCAGTATTTT. The encoded protein is CASSVDGQEHTDTQYF.

This clonotype was found a few times. This chain joins TRBV20-1 and TRBJ2-5, with no clear D. V was cut by 4 bases and J by 4 bases, with 10 bases left in between. CDR1 is DFQATT, CDR2 SNEGSKA, per germline (reference sequence). The CDR3 is made up of 12 amino acids. The CDR3, as DNA: TGCAGTGCTAAAAGACTGGGAGAGACCCAGTACTTC. This gives the protein CSAKRLGETQYF.

This clonotype was seen repeatedly, ten times or more. The rearrangement joins TRBV9 to TRBJ2-1; D remains unclear. V gave up 4 bases and J gave up 0 bases, with 11 bases separating them. This CDR3 region has 15 residues. The V gene's germline CDR1 is SGDLS and CDR2 YYNGEE. CDR3 DNA: TGTGCCAGCAGCCAGACGGTGAGCTCCTACAATGAGCAGTTCTTC. Its protein is CASSQTVSSYNEQFF.

This clonotype was counted many times. The J gene is TRBJ2-1, the V gene TRBV5-1; D assignment may be TRBD1 or TRBD2 (5 bases each). CDR3 size: 14 residues. Germline lookup yields CDR1 SGHRS and CDR2 YFSETQ. Deletions cut 1 base from V and 5 bases from J, with 10 bases between. The CDR3, as DNA: TGCGCCAGCAGCTTGAGGGGACCCCACAATGAGCAGTTCTTC. Residues: CASSLRGPHNEQFF.

On this clonotype itself: A much larger clone lies one base from this, so it may be a read error. In this CDR3 the conserved last residue, phenylalanine or tryptophan, is missing, so a read error is likely. The V gene is TRBV4-1, the J gene TRBJ2-1; 11 bases match TRBD2. The CDR3 is 15 residues long. Germline loops: CDR1 MGHRA, CDR2 YSYEKL. The J segment lost 7 bases and the V segment lost 1 base, leaving 3 bases of the junction unmatched. The CDR3 sequence is CASSQGLAGWNEQFC. The CDR3 nucleotides read TGCGCCAGCAGCCAAGGACTAGCGGGATGGAATGAGCAGTTCTGC.

V usage is TRBV10-3 and J usage is TRBJ1-1, with unresolved D. CDR1 and CDR2 (germline): ENHRY, SYGVKD. The V and J ends lost 3 bases and 1 base respectively, with 6 bases between them. The CDR3 totals 13 residues. CDR3 nucleotides: TGTGCCATCAGTGAAGCTGAGAACACTGAAGCTTTCTTT. This translates into CAISEAENTEAFF.

This clonotype was counted only a few times. The chain combines TRBV6-5 with TRBJ2-1, with D possibly TRBD2 on 5 matching bases. The germline V gene has CDR1 MNHEY and CDR2 SVGAGI. The CDR3 runs 12 residues. Deletions cut 6 bases from V and 5 bases from J, with 8 bases between. CDR3 nucleotides: TGTGCCAGCAGGGACTGGAACAATGAGCAGTTCTTC. This translates into CASRDWNNEQFF.

The V gene is TRBV2, the J gene TRBJ1-5; D possibly corresponds to TRBD1 (6 bases). Trimming took 6 bases from V and 3 from J, leaving 9 bases between them. CDR1 and CDR2 (germline): SNHLY, FYNNEI. The CDR3 length is 13 residues. The CDR3 DNA sequence: TGTGCCAGCAGAAGGGACAACAATCAGCCCCAGCATTTT. Protein: CASRRDNNQPQHF.

Many counts were recorded for this clonotype. The CDR3 DNA follows: TGCAGCGTTGAAGATGGGGGGCGAGCGACCCAGTACTTC. Encoded protein: CSVEDGGRATQYF. V usage is TRBV29-1 and J usage is TRBJ2-5; TRBD1 or TRBD2 may be the D gene (6 bases each). V lost 0 bases and J 7 bases, leaving 12 bases between the germline ends. This CDR3 comprises 13 residues. Germline V gives CDR1 SQVTM, CDR2 ANQGSEA. The full variable domain, its missing parts supplied by reference TRBV29-1 and TRBJ2-5, is SAVISQKPSRDICQRGTSLTIQCQVDSQVTMMFWYRQQPGQSLTLIATANQGSEATYESGFVIDKFPISRPNLTFSTLTVSNMSPEDSSIYLCSVEDGGRATQYFGPGTRLLVL.

This clonotype was detected a few times. The rearrangement joins TRBV27 to TRBJ2-3, with D unclear. With 3 bases removed from V and 1 base from J, the gap between germline ends came to 8 bases. Germline V gives CDR1 MNHEY, CDR2 SMNVEV (reference sequence). CDR3 length equals 14 residues. CDR3 bases: TGTGCCAGCAGTTTTAGGCCAGGCACAGATACGCAGTATTTT. Amino acid sequence: CASSFRPGTDTQYF.

A note on this clonotype: This may be a read error, as it is one base from a much larger clone. This chain links TRBV6-2 or TRBV6-3 with TRBJ2-7, with TRBD2 matching 12 bases. V lost 2 bases and J lost 3; bases outside the gene matches: 2. CDR1 and CDR2 from the germline V gene are MNHEY and SVGEGT. The CDR3 runs to 15 residues. CDR3 amino acids: CASSYKGLAGYEQYF. In DNA form, the CDR3 reads TGTGCCAGCAGTTACAAGGGACTAGCGGGCTACGAGCAGTACTTC.

This clonotype was seen ten or more times. The rearrangement uses TRBV28 and TRBJ1-5; weak D call: TRBD1 (6 bases). This CDR3 region has 15 residues. Trimming stripped 8 bases from V and 5 bases from J, with 19 bases between. Germline CDR1 and CDR2: MDHEN and SYDVKM. The CDR3 spells CASCTGARMDQPQHF. The CDR3 bases are TGTGCCAGCTGTACGGGGGCGCGGATGGATCAGCCCCAGCATTTT.

This clonotype was seen many times. This chain joins TRBV12-3 or TRBV12-4 and TRBJ2-5, with D tentatively TRBD2 (6 bases). CDR3 length equals 15 residues. The ends were cut back, 6 bases at V and 2 bases at J, with 16 bases in the middle. The CDR3 reads CASSPGTGWQETQYF. The CDR3 region has the DNA TGTGCCAGCAGCCCGGGGACTGGGTGGCAAGAGACCCAGTACTTC.

Comment on this clonotype: Possible read error: a much larger clone is one base away. This chain joins TRBV27 and TRBJ1-5, with D possibly being TRBD1 (6 bases). The CDR3 totals 14 residues. Per the germline V gene, CDR1 is MNHEY and CDR2 is SMNVEV (reference sequence). V shed 6 bases and J shed 7 bases, with 16 bases lying between them. The chain's CDR3 is CASRLGRGEQPQHF. The CDR3 DNA is TGTGCCAGCAGGTTGGGGAGGGGGGAGCAGCCCCAGCATTTT.

This clonotype was counted at least ten times. This chain joins TRBV7-3 and TRBJ2-3; no clear D gene. Germline CDR1 reads SGHTA; CDR2 reads FQGTGA. V was trimmed by 2 bases and J by 6 bases, leaving 9 bases between them. The CDR3 extends over 13 amino acids. This CDR3 is CASSLSFMDTQYF. In nucleotides, the CDR3 is TGTGCCAGCAGCTTATCATTTATGGATACGCAGTATTTT.

As for this clonotype: No conserved phenylalanine or tryptophan is present at the end of the CDR3, so a read error is the likely explanation. The rearrangement uses TRBV18 and TRBJ1-6, with 7 nucleotides matching TRBD1. Germline V CDR1 and CDR2: KGHSH, LQKENI. The trim removed 3 bases at V and 8 bases at J, leaving 7 bases unmatched. The CDR3 sequence is 15 residues long. This CDR3 is CASSPTKGADSPLHL. In DNA, the CDR3 is TGTGCCAGCTCACCTACCAAGGGGGCGGATTCACCCCTCCACCTT.

This chain uses TRBV5-5 with TRBJ2-3; D unclear. Trimming removed 0 bases at V and 1 base at J, with 6 bases between. There are 14 residues in the CDR3. Per the germline V gene, CDR1 is SGHKS and CDR2 is YYEKEE (reference sequence). The CDR3 DNA follows: TGTGCCAGCAGCTTGGATTACGGCACAGATACGCAGTATTTT. This gives the protein CASSLDYGTDTQYF.

This clonotype was observed a few times. V and J are TRBV15 and TRBJ2-5, with 10 bases lining up with TRBD1. Trimming cost V 7 bases and J 6 bases; bases outside gene matches: 5. Germline V CDR1 and CDR2: LNHNV, YYDKDF (reference sequence). The CDR3 length is 13 residues. The CDR3 sequence is CATIRTGGKTQYF. The CDR3 DNA is TGTGCCACCATCAGGACAGGGGGGAAGACCCAGTACTTC.

By share, this clonotype ranks as medium-sized. This sequence joins TRBV20-1 and TRBJ2-7, with D maybe TRBD2 (7 bases). Germline CDR1 and CDR2: DFQATT and SNEGSKA (reference sequence). Trimming cost V 6 bases and J 4 bases, with 13 bases left between them. CDR3 size: 12 residues. In DNA form, the CDR3 reads TGCAGTGCAGTAGGGGGGGCATACGAGCAGTACTTC. Its protein product is CSAVGGAYEQYF.

The V call is TRBV14, the J call TRBJ1-2; no clear D gene. V shed 0 bases and J shed 4 bases, with 9 bases lying between them. Germline CDR1 is SGHDN and CDR2 is FVKESK. The CDR3 is 14 residues long. The chain's CDR3 is CASSQDRRVYGYTF. The DNA for the CDR3 is TGTGCCAGCAGCCAAGATAGGAGGGTCTATGGCTACACCTTC.

The chain has TRBV6-5 and TRBJ1-2; D remains ambiguous. CDR1 and CDR2 from the germline V gene are MNHEY and SVGAGI. Trimming took off 0 bases at V and 2 bases at J, with 13 bases between the two ends. There are 16 residues in the CDR3. CDR3 DNA sequence: TGTGCCAGCAGTTACTCGGCCGGCCGGGAGAACTATGGCTACACCTTC. Residues: CASSYSAGRENYGYTF.

This clonotype was seen repeatedly, ten times or more. J is TRBJ1-2 and V is TRBV20-1; TRBD1 matches at 7 bases. Germline trimming cut 3 bases from V and 2 bases from J; bases unmatched to any gene: 9. CDR1 DFQATT and CDR2 SNEGSKA come from the germline V gene (reference sequence). The CDR3 runs to 15 residues. CDR3: CSASLLRGGNYGYTF. The DNA of the CDR3 is TGCAGTGCTAGCTTACTCAGGGGGGGGAACTATGGCTACACCTTC.

Judged by abundance, this clonotype is medium-sized. The CDR3 loop is CSARNLAGYNEQFF. DNA for the CDR3: TGCAGTGCTAGAAATCTCGCGGGGTACAATGAGCAGTTCTTC. V is TRBV20-1 and J is TRBJ2-1, with D perhaps TRBD2 (6 bases). The germline V and J ends were trimmed by 2 bases and 4 bases, with 12 bases remaining between them. Germline V CDR1 and CDR2: DFQATT, SNEGSKA (reference sequence). This CDR3 has 14 residues.

Points on this clonotype: The conserved closing phenylalanine or tryptophan is absent in this CDR3, likely reflecting a read error. The gene calls are TRBV10-3 and TRBJ2-1; TRBD2 aligns across 7 bases. V was pared by 3 bases and J by 12 bases, with 14 bases of the junction left unmatched. The CDR3 length is 15 residues. Germline V gene sequence: CDR1 ENHRY, CDR2 SYGVKD. The CDR3 reads CAISDGGTAMDGQFL. In DNA, the CDR3 is TGTGCCATCAGTGACGGGGGGACCGCTATGGATGGGCAGTTCCTC.

This clonotype appeared many times. V gene TRBV6-1 combines with J gene TRBJ1-2; the D is unclear. The CDR3 loop spans 13 amino acids. Between the trimmed V and J ends, which lost 7 bases and 8 bases, there was a span of 17 bases. Germline V gene lookup returns CDR1 MNHNS and CDR2 SASEGT. The CDR3 sequence is CASTLQPLGGYTF. The DNA for the CDR3 is TGTGCCAGCACCCTCCAGCCCTTAGGAGGCTACACCTTC.

The chain carries TRBV20-1 and TRBJ2-3; perhaps D is TRBD1 or TRBD2 (5 bases each). The CDR3 length is 14 residues. CDR1 DFQATT and CDR2 SNEGSKA come from the germline V gene (reference sequence). V was clipped by 3 bases and J by 4 bases, with 14 bases between them. The CDR3 protein is CSARRGAGADTQYF. CDR3 sequence (DNA): TGCAGTGCTAGGAGAGGGGCCGGGGCAGATACGCAGTATTTT.

V and J are TRBV12-3 or TRBV12-4 and TRBJ1-6; D is undetermined. The CDR3 extends over 11 amino acids. Trimming left V 4 bases short and J 7 bases short, with 2 bases between. The CDR3 nucleotides read TGTGCCAGCAGTTGGAATTCACCCCTCCACTTT. It translates to CASSWNSPLHF.